This T cell receptor beta chain was captured by sequencing in a study of cytomegalovirus exposure and HLA in healthy donors. Whole-study results and caveats: Generally TCR sequences proved uncommon, though certain public TCRs appeared in numerous donors.

In the PCR, 60 Vbeta and 13 Jbeta primers were used. In the authors' methods: Later reanalysis found roughly 80 million unique TCR beta chains, roughly 10 million of them shared. Sequenced by immunoSEQ multiplex PCR; TCRdb stores in-frame clones only, minus some. D and trimming were read from the DNA, whereas the V and J calls and clone size are those reported in that table. The sample has under 200,000 clones, around 88% seen once; the top ten hold less than 0.4%. As for this clone: Antigen unknown.

Germline lookup yields CDR1 WNHNN and CDR2 SYGVQD (reference sequence). The CDR3 runs 18 residues. V dropped 0 bases and J dropped 7; count of bases not matched to a gene: 12. The receptor was isolated from a woman aged 25 to 39 in good health and CMV-seronegative. The chain links TRBV10-1 to TRBJ2-1; TRBD2 matches 10 bases. Source material: PBMCs. CDR3 nucleotide sequence: TGCGCCAGCAGTGAGTCCAGTGTAGCGGGGGGCCCAGCAAATGAGCAGTTCTTC. Translating it yields CASSESSVAGGPANEQFF.